Sequencing of this T cell receptor beta chain was carried out in a study of response to subunit inactivated influenza vaccine. Overall study findings and caveats: Authors suggested seasonal influenza vaccinations each recruit few new T cells.

This clonotype was picked up a small number of times. Its antigen is still unknown. CDR3 length: 12 residues. Between the trimmed V and J ends, which lost 4 bases and 5 bases, there was a span of 12 bases. Germline CDR1 and CDR2: SQVTM and ANQGSEA. Each CDR3 protein is one row after TCRdb ran MiXCR on the RT-PCR reads. The sample consists of 800,000 to 1,000,000 distinct CDR3 sequences, over 20% of them appearing once. J is TRBJ2-7 and V is TRBV29-1; D is unclear. This specimen was PBMCs from blood, taken around 5 days after vaccination. The TCR originated in a man in his fifties who received an inactivated influenza vaccine. The CDR3 nucleotides are TGCAGCGTTGCAACCCGGCGTGACGAGCAGTACTTC. Protein sequence: CSVATRRDEQYF.